This entry concerns a single T cell receptor (beta chain). Its antigen is not known. The CDR3 is made up of 14 amino acids. Germline V gene sequence: CDR1 SGHDT, CDR2 YYEEEE. V lost 0 bases to trimming and J lost 2 bases, with 9 bases between them. These data come from a study of OX40 agonist ivuxolimab in advanced cancers. Study overall: The dose-escalation cohort was about 83% male, with a mean age of about 56 years, ranging about 23 to 80. Study findings and constraints: In the 0.1 to 3.0 mg/kg range, CD4+ and CD8+ blood T cells had expanded clonally by week 6. The average count of expanded clones was higher among CD8+ T cells than among CD4+.

Data came from immunoSEQ multiplex PCR; TCRdb stores just in-frame clones and leaves some out. The data contain approximately 20,000 clones, about 70% of them seen just once; the ten biggest clones take up roughly an eighth. At baseline, cycle 4 day 1, and cycle 7 day 1, blood was sampled. This specimen consisted of CD4+ or CD8+ T cells sorted from blood, obtained in a trial of the OX40 agonist ivuxolimab. V gene TRBV5-6 combines with J gene TRBJ2-7; D uncertain. The sequence was obtained from an adult with an advanced solid tumor such as melanoma, head and neck, liver or kidney cancer. Written as DNA, the CDR3 is TGTGCCAGCAGCTTGGTCGGCAGCACCTACGAGCAGTACTTC. Translation gives CASSLVGSTYEQYF.